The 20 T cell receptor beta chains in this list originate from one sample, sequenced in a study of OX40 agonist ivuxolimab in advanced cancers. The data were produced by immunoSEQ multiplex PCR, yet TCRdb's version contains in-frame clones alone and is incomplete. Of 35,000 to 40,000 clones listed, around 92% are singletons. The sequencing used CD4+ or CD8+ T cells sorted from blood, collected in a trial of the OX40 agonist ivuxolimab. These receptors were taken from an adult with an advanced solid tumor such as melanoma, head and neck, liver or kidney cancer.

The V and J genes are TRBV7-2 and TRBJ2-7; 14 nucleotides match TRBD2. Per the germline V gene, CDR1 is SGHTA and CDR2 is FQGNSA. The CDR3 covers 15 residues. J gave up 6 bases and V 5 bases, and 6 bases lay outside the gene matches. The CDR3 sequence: CASSPGLAGEGEQYV. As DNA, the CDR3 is TGTGCCAGCAGCCCGGGACTAGCGGGAGAAGGCGAGCAGTACGTC.

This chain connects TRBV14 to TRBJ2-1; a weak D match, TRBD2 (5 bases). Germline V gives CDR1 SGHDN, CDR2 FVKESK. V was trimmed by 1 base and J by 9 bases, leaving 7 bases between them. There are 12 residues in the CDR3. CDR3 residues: CASSQVGGEQFF. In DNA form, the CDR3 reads TGTGCCAGCAGCCAAGTTGGAGGTGAGCAGTTCTTC.

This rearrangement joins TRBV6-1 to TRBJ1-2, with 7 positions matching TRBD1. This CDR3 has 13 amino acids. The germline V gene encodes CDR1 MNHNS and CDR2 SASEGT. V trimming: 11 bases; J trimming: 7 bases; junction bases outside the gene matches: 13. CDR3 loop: CAAGDQGDLGYTF. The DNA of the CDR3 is TGTGCCGCCGGGGATCAGGGGGATCTTGGCTACACCTTC.

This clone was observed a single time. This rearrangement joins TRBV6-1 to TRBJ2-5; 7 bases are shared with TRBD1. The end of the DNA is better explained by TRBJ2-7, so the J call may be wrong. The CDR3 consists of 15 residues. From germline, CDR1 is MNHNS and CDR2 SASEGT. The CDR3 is CASSGAGPRGHEQYF. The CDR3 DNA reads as TGTGCCAGCAGTGGCGCCGGCCCGAGGGGGCACGAGCAGTACTTC.

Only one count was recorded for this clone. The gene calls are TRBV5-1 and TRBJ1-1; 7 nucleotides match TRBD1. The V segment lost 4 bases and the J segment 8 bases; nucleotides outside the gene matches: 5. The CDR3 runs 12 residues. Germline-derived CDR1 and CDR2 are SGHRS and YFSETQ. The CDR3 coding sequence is TGCGCCAGCAGCCACAGGACAGGCGAAGCTTTCTTT. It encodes CASSHRTGEAFF.

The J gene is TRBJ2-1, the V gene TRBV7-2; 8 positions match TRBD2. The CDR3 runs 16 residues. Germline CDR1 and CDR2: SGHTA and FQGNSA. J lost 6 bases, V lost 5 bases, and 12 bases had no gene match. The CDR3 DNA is TGTGCCAGCAGCCCAGACGTAGCGGGACTATCCAATGAGCAGTTCTTC. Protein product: CASSPDVAGLSNEQFF.

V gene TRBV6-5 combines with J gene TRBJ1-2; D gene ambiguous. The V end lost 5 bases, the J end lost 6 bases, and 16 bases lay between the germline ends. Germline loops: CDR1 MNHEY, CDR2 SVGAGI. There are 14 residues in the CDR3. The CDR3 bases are TGTGCCAGCAGTCAAGCTAGGTGGGCGAATGGCTACACCTTC. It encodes CASSQARWANGYTF.

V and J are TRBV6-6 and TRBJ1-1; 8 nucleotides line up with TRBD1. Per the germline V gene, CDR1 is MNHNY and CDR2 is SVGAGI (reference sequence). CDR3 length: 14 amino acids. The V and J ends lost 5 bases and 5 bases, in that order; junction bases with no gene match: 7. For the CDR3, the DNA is TGTGCCAGCAGTCCAGCCGACAGGGGAACTGAAGCTTTCTTT. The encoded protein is CASSPADRGTEAFF.

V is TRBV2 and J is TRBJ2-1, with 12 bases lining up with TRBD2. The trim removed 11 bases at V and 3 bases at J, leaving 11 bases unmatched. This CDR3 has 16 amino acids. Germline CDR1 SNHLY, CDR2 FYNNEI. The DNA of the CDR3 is TGTGCCTGCCGACTAGCGGGAGCCTCAGGCTACAATGAGCAGTTCTTC. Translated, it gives CACRLAGASGYNEQFF.

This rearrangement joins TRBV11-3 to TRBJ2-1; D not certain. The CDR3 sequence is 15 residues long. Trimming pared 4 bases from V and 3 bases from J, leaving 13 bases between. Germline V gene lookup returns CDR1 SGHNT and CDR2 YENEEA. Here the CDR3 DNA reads TGTGCCAGCAGCTCGGACGCCAACCTCTACAATGAGCAGTTCTTC. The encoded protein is CASSSDANLYNEQFF.

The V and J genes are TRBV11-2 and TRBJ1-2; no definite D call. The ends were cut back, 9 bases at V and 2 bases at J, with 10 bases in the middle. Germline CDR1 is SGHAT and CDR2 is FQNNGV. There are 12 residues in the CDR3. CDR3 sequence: CASADGNYGYTF. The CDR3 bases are TGTGCCAGTGCGGACGGGAACTATGGCTACACCTTC.

CDR3 nucleotide sequence: TGTGCCAGCAGCTCACTCGGGACAAGTAATTCACCCCTCCACTTT. Translated, it gives CASSSLGTSNSPLHF. The chain combines TRBV7-9 with TRBJ1-6; perhaps TRBD1 as D (6 bases). Per the germline V gene, CDR1 is SEHNR and CDR2 is FQNEAQ (reference sequence). CDR3 size: 15 residues. V was cut by 4 bases and J by 6 bases, with 13 bases left in between.

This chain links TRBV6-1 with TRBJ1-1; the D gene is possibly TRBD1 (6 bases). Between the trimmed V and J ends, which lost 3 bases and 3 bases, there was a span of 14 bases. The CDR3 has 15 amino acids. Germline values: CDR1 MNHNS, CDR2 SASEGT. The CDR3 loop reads CASSEWGRGDTEAFF. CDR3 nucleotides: TGTGCCAGCAGTGAGTGGGGCAGGGGAGACACTGAAGCTTTCTTT.

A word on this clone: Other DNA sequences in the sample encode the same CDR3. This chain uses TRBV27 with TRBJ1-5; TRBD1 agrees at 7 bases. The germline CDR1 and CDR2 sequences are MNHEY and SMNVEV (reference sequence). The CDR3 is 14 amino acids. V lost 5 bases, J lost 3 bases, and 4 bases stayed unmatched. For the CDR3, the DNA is TGTGCCAGCAGTCTAACAGGGGTCAATCAGCCCCAGCATTTT. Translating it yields CASSLTGVNQPQHF.

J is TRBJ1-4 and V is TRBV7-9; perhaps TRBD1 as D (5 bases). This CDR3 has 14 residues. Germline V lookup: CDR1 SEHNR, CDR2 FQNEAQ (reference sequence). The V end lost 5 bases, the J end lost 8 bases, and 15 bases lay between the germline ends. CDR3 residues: CASSTGDPREKLFF. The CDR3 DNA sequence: TGTGCCAGCAGCACAGGTGACCCTAGGGAAAAACTGTTTTTT.

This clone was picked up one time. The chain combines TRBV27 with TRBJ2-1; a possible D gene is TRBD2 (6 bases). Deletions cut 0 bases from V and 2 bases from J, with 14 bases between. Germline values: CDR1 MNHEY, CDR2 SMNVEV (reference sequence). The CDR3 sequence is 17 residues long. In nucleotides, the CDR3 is TGTGCCAGCAGTTTATCCTCCGGGACTCCGCCCTACAATGAGCAGTTCTTC. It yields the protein CASSLSSGTPPYNEQFF.

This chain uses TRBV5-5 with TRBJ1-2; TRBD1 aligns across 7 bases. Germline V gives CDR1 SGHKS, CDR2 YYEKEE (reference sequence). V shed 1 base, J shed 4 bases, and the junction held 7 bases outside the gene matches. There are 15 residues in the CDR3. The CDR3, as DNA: TGTGCCAGCAGCTTGAGCAGGGGGACGGGCTATGGCTACACCTTC. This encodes CASSLSRGTGYGYTF. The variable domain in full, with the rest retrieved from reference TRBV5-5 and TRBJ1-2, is DAGVTQSPTHLIKTRGQQVTLRCSPISGHKSVSWYQQVLGQGPQFIFQYYEKEERGRGNFPDRFSARQFPNYSSELNVNALLLGDSALYLCASSLSRGTGYGYTFGSGTRLTVV.

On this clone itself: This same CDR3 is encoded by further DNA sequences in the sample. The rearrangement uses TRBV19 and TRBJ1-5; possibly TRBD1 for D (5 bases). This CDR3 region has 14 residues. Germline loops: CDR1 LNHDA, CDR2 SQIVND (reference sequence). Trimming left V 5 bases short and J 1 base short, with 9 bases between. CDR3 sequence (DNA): TGTGCCAGTAGTTTCGGGGGGAGCAATCAGCCCCAGCATTTT. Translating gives CASSFGGSNQPQHF.

CDR3 amino acids: CASSRGSAGRIKDEQYF. Written as DNA, the CDR3 is TGTGCCAGCAGCCGGGGGTCCGCGGGCAGGATTAAGGACGAGCAGTACTTC. The V gene is TRBV11-2, the J gene TRBJ2-7; tentative D call: TRBD2 (6 bases). Germline V gives CDR1 SGHAT, CDR2 FQNNGV. This CDR3 has 17 residues. Between the trimmed V and J ends, which lost 5 bases and 5 bases, there was a span of 25 bases. The full variable domain, completed using reference TRBV11-2 and TRBJ2-7, is EAGVAQSPRYKIIEKRQSVAFWCNPISGHATLYWYQQILGQGPKLLIQFQNNGVVDDSQLPKDRFSAERLKGVDSTLKIQPAKLEDSAVYLCASSRGSAGRIKDEQYFGPGTRLTVT.

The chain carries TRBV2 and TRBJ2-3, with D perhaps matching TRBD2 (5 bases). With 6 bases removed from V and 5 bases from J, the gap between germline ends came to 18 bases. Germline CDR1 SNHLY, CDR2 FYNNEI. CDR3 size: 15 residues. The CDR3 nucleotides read TGTGCCAGCAGATGGAGCACTAGGACGGGAGATACGCAGTATTTT. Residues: CASRWSTRTGDTQYF.